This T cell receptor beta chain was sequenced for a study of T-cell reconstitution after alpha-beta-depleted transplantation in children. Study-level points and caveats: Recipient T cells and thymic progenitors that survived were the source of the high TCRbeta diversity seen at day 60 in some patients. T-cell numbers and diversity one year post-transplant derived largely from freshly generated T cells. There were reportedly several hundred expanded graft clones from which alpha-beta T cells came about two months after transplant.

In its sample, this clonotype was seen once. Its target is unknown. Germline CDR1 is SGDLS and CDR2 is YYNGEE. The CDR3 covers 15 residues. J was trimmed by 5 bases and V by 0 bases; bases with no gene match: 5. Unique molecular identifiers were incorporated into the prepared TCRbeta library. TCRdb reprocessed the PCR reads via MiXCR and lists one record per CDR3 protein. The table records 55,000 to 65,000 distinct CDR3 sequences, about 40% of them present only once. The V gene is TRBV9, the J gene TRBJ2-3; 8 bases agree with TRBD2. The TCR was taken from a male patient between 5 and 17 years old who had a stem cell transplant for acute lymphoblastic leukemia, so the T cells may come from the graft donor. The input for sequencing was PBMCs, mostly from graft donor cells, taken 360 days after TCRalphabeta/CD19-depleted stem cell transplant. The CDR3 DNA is TGTGCCAGCAGCGTAGCGGGGGGGCGAGGAGATACGCAGTATTTT. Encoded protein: CASSVAGGRGDTQYF.